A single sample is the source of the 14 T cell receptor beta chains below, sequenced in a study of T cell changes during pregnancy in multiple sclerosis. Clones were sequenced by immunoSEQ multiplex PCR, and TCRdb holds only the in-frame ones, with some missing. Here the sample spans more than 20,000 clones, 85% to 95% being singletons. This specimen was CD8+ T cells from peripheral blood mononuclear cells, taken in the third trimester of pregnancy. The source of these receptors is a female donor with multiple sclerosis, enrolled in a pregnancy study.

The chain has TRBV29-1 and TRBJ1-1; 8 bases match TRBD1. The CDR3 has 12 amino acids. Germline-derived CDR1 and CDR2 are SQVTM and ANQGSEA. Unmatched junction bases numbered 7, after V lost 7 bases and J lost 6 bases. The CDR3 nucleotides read TGCAGCGGTGAGACAGGGGTCGCTGAAGCTTTCTTT. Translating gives CSGETGVAEAFF. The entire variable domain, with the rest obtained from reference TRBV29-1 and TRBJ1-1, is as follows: SAVISQKPSRDICQRGTSLTIQCQVDSQVTMMFWYRQQPGQSLTLIATANQGSEATYESGFVIDKFPISRPNLTFSTLTVSNMSPEDSSIYLCSGETGVAEAFFGQGTRLTVV.

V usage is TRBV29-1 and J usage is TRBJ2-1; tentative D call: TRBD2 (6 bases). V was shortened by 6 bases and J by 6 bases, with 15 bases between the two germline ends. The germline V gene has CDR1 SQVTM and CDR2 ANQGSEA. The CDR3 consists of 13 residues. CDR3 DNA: TGCAGCGTGAAGTTGGCGGGAATCAATGAGCAGTTCTTC. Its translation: CSVKLAGINEQFF.

CDR3 sequence: CASSWGPGKRADTQYF. CDR3 coding DNA: TGTGCCAGCAGCTGGGGTCCAGGGAAAAGGGCAGATACGCAGTATTTT. The V call is TRBV5-4, the J call TRBJ2-3; TRBD1 is a possible D gene (5 bases). The germline CDR1 and CDR2 sequences are SGHNT and YYREEE (reference sequence). The CDR3 loop spans 16 amino acids. V was clipped by 3 bases and J by 4 bases, with 18 bases between them.

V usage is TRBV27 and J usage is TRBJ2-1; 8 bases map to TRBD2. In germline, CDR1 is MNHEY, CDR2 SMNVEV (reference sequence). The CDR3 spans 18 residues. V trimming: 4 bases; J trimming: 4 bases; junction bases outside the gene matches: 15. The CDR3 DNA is TGTGCCAGCAGTTCCTACCCCAAACGGGAGGGCCTTTACAATGAGCAGTTCTTC. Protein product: CASSSYPKREGLYNEQFF.

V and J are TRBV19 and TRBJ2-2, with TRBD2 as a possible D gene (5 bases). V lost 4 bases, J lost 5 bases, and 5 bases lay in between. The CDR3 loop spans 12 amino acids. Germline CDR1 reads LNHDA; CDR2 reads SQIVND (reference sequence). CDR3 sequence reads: CASSTGTGELFF. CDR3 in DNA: TGTGCCAGTAGTACGGGGACCGGGGAGCTGTTTTTT.

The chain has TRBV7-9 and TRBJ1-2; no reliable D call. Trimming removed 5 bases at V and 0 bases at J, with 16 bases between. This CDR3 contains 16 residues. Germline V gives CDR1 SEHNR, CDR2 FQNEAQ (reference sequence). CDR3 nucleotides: TGTGCCAGCAGCCCCCCCCGAGAGGAGTCTAACTATGGCTACACCTTC. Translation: CASSPPREESNYGYTF.

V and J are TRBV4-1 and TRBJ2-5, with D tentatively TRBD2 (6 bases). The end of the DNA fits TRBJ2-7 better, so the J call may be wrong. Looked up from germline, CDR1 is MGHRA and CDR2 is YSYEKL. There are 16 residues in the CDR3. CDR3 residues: CASSQDRGLGGDEQYF. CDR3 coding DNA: TGCGCCAGCAGCCAAGATCGTGGTCTCGGAGGGGACGAGCAGTACTTC.

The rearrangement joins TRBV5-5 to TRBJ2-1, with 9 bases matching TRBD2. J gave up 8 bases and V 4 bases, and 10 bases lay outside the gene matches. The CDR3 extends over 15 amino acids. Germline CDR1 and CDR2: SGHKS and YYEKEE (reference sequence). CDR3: CASSTPGLAPDEQFF. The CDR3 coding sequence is TGTGCCAGCAGCACGCCGGGACTAGCCCCGGATGAGCAGTTCTTC.

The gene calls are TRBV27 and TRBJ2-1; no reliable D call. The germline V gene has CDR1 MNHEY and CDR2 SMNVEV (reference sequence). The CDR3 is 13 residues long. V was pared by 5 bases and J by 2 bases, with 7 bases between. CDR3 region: CASSITPYNEQFF. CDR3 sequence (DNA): TGTGCCAGCAGTATTACTCCCTACAATGAGCAGTTCTTC.

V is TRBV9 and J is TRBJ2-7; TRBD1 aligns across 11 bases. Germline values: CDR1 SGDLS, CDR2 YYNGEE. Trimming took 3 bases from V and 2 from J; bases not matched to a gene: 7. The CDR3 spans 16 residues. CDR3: CASSGEGTGGTYEQYF. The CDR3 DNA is TGTGCCAGCAGCGGCGAAGGGACAGGGGGAACCTACGAGCAGTACTTC.

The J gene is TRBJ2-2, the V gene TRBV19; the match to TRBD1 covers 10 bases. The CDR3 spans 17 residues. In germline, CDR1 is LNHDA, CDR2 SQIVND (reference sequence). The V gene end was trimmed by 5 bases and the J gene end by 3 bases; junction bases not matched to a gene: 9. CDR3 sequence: CASSPNPGTGDTGELFF. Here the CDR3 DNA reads TGTGCCAGTAGTCCTAACCCCGGGACAGGGGACACCGGGGAGCTGTTTTTT.

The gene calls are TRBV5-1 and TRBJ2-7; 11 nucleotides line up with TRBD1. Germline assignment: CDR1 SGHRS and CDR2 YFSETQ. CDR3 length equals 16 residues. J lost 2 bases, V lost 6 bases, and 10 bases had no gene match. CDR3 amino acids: CASTTNPGQGAYEQYF. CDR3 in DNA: TGCGCCAGCACCACTAACCCGGGACAGGGGGCCTACGAGCAGTACTTC.

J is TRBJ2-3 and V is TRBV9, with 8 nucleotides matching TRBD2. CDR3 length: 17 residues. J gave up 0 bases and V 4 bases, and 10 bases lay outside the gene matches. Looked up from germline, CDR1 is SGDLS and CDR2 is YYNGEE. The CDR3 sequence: CASSPRGGPPSTDTQYF. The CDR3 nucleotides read TGTGCCAGCAGCCCCCGGGGGGGCCCACCTAGCACAGATACGCAGTATTTT.

Written as DNA, the CDR3 is TGTGCCAGCAGCTTAGGTCCGGGGAAAAACCAGCCCCAGCATTTT. Translated, it gives CASSLGPGKNQPQHF. The V gene is TRBV7-9, the J gene TRBJ1-5; D is unresolved. The CDR3 totals 15 residues. V was clipped by 1 base and J by 7 bases, with 14 bases between them. Germline assignment: CDR1 SEHNR and CDR2 FQNEAQ (reference sequence).